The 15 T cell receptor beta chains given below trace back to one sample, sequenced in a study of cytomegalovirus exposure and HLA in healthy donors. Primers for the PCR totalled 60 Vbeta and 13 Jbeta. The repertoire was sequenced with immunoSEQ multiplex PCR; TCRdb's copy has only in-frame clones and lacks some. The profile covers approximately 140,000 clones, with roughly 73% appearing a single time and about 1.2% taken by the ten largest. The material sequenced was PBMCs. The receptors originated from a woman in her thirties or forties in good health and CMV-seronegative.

The CDR3 here is CASSQDWVRDSPLHF. The CDR3 DNA reads as TGCGCCAGCAGCCAAGATTGGGTGAGGGATTCACCCCTCCACTTT. This chain links TRBV4-1 with TRBJ1-6; D remains unclear. The CDR3 spans 15 residues. V was trimmed by 0 bases and J by 8 bases, leaving 11 bases between them. Germline V CDR1 and CDR2: MGHRA, YSYEKL.

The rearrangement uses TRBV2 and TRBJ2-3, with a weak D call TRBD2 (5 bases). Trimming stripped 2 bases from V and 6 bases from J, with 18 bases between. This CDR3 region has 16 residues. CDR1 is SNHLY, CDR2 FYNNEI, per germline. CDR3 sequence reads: CASSENAGHAADTQYF. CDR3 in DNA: TGTGCCAGCAGTGAAAACGCGGGTCACGCTGCCGATACGCAGTATTTT.

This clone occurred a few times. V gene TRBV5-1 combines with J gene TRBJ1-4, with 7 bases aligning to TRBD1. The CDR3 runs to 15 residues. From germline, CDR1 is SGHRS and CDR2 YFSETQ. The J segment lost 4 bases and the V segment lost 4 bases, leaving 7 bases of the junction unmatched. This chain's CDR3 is CASSKDRRVNEKLFF. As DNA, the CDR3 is TGCGCCAGCAGCAAGGACAGGCGGGTTAATGAAAAACTGTTTTTT.

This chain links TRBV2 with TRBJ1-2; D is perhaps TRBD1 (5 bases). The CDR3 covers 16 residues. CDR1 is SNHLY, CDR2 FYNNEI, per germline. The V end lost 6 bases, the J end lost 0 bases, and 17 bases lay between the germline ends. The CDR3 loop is CASSLVSGGTNYGYTF. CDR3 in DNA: TGTGCCAGCAGCTTAGTAAGCGGGGGGACTAACTATGGCTACACCTTC.

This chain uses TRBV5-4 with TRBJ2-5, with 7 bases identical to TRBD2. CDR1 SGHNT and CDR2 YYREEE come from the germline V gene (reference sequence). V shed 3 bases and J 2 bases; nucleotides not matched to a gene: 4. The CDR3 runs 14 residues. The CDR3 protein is CASSSRTRQETQYF. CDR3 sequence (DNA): TGTGCCAGCAGCTCCAGGACTAGACAAGAGACCCAGTACTTC.

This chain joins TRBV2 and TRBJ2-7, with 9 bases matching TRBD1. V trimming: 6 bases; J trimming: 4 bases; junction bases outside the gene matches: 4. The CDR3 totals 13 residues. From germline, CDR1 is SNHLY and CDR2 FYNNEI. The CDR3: CASRTDRGYEQYF. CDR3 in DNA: TGTGCCAGCAGGACGGACAGGGGTTACGAGCAGTACTTC.

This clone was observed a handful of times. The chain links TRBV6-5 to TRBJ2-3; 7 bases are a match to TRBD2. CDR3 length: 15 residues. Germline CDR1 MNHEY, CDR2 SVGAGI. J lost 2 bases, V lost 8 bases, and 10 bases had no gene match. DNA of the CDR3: TGTGCCAGCGGGGGGAGGGGTCGGTCCACAGATACGCAGTATTTT. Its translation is CASGGRGRSTDTQYF.

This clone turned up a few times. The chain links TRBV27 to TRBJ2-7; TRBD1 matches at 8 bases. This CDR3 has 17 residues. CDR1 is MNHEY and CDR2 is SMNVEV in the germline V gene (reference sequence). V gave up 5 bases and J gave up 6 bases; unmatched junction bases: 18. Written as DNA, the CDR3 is TGTGCCAGCAGTCTCTACCTGCGTCGGACAGGGAAGAGCGAGCAGTACGTC. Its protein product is CASSLYLRRTGKSEQYV.

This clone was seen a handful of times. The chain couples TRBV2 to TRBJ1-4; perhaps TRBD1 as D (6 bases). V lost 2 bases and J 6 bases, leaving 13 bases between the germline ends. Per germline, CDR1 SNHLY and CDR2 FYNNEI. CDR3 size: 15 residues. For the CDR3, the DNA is TGTGCCAGCAGTGAAAGCGGACAGAGGGATGAAAAACTGTTTTTT. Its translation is CASSESGQRDEKLFF. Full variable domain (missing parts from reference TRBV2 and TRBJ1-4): EPEVTQTPSHQVTQMGQEVILRCVPISNHLYFYWYRQILGQKVEFLVSFYNNEISEKSEIFDDQFSVERPDGSNFTLKIRSTKLEDSAMYFCASSESGQRDEKLFFGSGTQLSVL.

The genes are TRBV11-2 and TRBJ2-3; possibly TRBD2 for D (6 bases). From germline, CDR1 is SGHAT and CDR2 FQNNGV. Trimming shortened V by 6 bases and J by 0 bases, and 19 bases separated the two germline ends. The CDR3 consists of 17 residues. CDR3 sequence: CASSSRRGPSSTDTQYF. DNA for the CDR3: TGTGCCAGCAGTTCAAGGCGGGGACCTAGTAGCACAGATACGCAGTATTTT.

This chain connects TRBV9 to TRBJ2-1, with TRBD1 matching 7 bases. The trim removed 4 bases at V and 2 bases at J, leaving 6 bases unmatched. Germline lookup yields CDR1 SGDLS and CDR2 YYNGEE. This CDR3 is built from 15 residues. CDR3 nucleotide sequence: TGTGCCAGCAGCCCGTCGGGACAGCCCTACAATGAGCAGTTCTTC. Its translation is CASSPSGQPYNEQFF.

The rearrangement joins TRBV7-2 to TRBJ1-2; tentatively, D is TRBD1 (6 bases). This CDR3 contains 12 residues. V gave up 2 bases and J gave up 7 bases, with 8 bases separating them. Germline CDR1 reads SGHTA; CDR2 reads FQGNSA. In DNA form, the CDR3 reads TGTGCCAGCAGCTTACCCAGGGGTGGCTACACCTTC. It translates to CASSLPRGGYTF.

For the CDR3, the DNA is TGTGCCAGCAGCTTCTACGGCTACGAGCAGTACTTC. Translation gives CASSFYGYEQYF. The rearrangement joins TRBV5-6 to TRBJ2-7; unclear D gene. In germline, CDR1 is SGHDT, CDR2 YYEEEE. V lost 2 bases and J 3 bases, leaving 6 bases between the germline ends. The CDR3 runs to 12 residues.

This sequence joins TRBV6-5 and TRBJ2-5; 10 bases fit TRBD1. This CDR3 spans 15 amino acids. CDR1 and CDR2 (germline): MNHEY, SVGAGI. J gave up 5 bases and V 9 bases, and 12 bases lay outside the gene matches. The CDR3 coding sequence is TGTGCCAGTATATCGTCGGGACAGGGGTGGGAGACCCAGTACTTC. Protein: CASISSGQGWETQYF.

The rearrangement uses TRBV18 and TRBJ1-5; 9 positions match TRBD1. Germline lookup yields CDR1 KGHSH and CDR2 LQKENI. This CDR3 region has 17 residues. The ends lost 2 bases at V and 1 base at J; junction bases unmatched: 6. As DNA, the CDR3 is TGTGCCAGCTCACCAACGGGACAGGGTGGGAGCAATCAGCCCCAGCATTTT. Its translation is CASSPTGQGGSNQPQHF.